This T cell receptor (beta chain) is drawn from a study of type 1 regulatory T cells. Study summary: T-allo10 is a Tr1-enriched, alloantigen-specific CD4 T cell product made in vitro.

MiXCR was run by TCRdb on the reads, yielding one entry per CDR3 protein. The sample yields 15,000 to 20,000 distinct CDR3 sequences, approximately 10% seen once. This CDR3 spans 16 amino acids. Germline V gene data show CDR1 as DFQATT and CDR2 as SNEGSKA (reference sequence). The V and J ends lost 2 bases and 6 bases, in that order; junction bases with no gene match: 11. This clonotype was seen many times. Sequencing input: CD4+ T cells, either the whole sample or a sorted fraction (not recorded which). This sequence was found in a human donor in good health. This chain uses TRBV20-1 with TRBJ2-1, with 9 bases identical to TRBD2. This chain's CDR3 is CSARLSLAGSSNEQFF. CDR3 in DNA: TGCAGTGCTAGACTGTCCCTAGCGGGAAGTTCCAATGAGCAGTTCTTC.